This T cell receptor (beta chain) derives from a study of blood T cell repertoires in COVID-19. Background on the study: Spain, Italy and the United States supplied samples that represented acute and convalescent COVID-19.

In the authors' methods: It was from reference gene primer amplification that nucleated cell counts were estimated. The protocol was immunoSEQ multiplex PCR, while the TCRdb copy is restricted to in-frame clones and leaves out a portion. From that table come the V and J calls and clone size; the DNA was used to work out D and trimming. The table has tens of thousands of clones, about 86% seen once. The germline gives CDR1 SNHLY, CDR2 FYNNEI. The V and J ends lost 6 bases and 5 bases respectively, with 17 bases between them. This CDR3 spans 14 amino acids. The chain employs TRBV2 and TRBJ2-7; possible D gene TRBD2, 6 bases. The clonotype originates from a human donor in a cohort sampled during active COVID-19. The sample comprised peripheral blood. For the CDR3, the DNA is TGTGCCAGCAGAGGGGTTAGCGGAGGTAACGAGCAGTACTTC. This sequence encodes CASRGVSGGNEQYF.